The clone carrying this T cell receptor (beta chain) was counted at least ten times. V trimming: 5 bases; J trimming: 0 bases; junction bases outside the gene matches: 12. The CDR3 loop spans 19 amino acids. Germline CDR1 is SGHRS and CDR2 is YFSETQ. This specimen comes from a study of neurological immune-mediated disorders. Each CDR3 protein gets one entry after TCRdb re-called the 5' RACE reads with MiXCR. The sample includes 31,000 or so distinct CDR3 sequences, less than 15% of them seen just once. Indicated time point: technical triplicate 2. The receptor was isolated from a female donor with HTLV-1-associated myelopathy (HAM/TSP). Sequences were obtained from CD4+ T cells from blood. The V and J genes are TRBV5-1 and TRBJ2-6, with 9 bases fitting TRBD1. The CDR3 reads CASSMGTGGSLSGANVLTF. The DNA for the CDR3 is TGCGCCAGCAGTATGGGAACAGGGGGCTCCCTCTCTGGGGCCAACGTCCTGACTTTC.